This TCR beta chain was identified in a study of cytomegalovirus exposure and HLA in healthy donors. Study results and caveats: In an earlier analysis, most TCR beta V segments were productive about 90% or about 30% of the time.

Of note for this clone: Its antigen is unidentified.

The PCR contained 60 Vbeta and 13 Jbeta primers. TCRdb keeps only in-frame clones here, not all; method: immunoSEQ multiplex PCR. Seen in this sample are about 48,000 clones; the ten most common clones hold 2.1%. Healthy bone marrow donors made up the donors. Trimming left V 1 base short and J 7 bases short, with 8 bases between. The CDR3 is 12 residues long. Germline CDR1 GTSNPN, CDR2 SVGIG (reference sequence). The receptor was isolated from a woman aged 40 to 50 in good health and CMV-seronegative. Sequenced input: PBMCs. The chain joins TRBV30 to TRBJ2-1, with D possibly matching TRBD1 (5 bases). This chain's CDR3 is CAWSEGRNEQFF. The CDR3 nucleotides read TGTGCCTGGAGTGAGGGGCGAAATGAGCAGTTCTTC.